This T cell receptor beta chain was sequenced in a study of technical replicates of blood from several donors. This CDR3 has 13 residues. Between the trimmed V and J ends, which lost 5 bases and 9 bases, there was a span of 14 bases. Germline V gives CDR1 MGHDK, CDR2 SYGVNS. TCRdb's copy holds only in-frame clones and misses some; the assay was immunoSEQ multiplex PCR. The table shows some 74,000 clones, with roughly 89% occurring only once. The rearrangement joins TRBV25-1 to TRBJ2-1; TRBD1 might be the D (5 bases). Specimen: T cells isolated from PBMCs. This clonotype originated in a human donor in good health. Here the CDR3 reads CASSTLQDGEQFF. CDR3 in DNA: TGTGCCAGCAGTACCCTACAGGACGGTGAGCAGTTCTTC.